The clone carrying this T cell receptor beta chain was observed once. What it recognizes is unknown. A junction end diverges from the germline sequence, so it may reflect a read error. This entry comes from a study of vaccination and CD4 T cells after COVID-19. Study at large: Median time from second vaccine dose to sampling was 72 days (14 to 241). Overall study findings and caveats: SARS-CoV-2-reactive clonotypes showed a nonsignificant median rise from about 20 to 38. Within convalescent individuals, 304 out of 307 vaccine-specific clones proved to be spike mono-reactive. Convalescent patients displayed a median roughly 88% of reactive clones emerging only post-vaccination.

Sequenced with the Oncomine TCR Beta short-read assay was DNA taken from cultured CD4+ T cells. TCRdb used MiXCR to reprocess the PCR reads, holding one entry per CDR3 protein. The profile shows 16,000 or so distinct CDR3 sequences, around 53% of them singletons. The CDR3 spans 16 residues. Per the germline V gene, CDR1 is MNHEY and CDR2 is SMNVEV (reference sequence). Treatment given: roughly 10-day PBMC culture with coronavirus spike peptide pools or control peptides (ViraFEST assay). The sequence derives from a human donor who had recovered from COVID-19. The sample in question was CD4+ T cells from blood, cultured in vitro, obtained before SARS-CoV-2 vaccination. This chain connects TRBV27 to TRBJ1-2; 7 nucleotides line up with TRBD1. The CDR3 sequence is CASSLSQGPLLYGYTF. The CDR3 DNA reads TGTGCCAGCAGCTTATCACAGGGGCCTCTTCTTTATGGCTACACCTTC.